Listed below are T cell receptor beta chains from one sample, sequenced in a study of post-analysis software for immune sequencing data. From the PCR reads, TCRdb called clonotypes with MiXCR, one entry per CDR3 protein. The sample holds under 900,000 distinct CDR3 sequences, roughly 50% seen once. Sequenced sample: blood. Receptor source: a girl aged 10-17 years with multiple sclerosis. The CDR3 runs from the conserved cysteine through the conserved F or W. Fields, in order: D gene, J gene, V gene, clone size, CDR3 DNA, CDR3 protein. The D gene is left open where the match is weak. Clone sizes are given selectively: once, few, many, or a class where the clone is expanded.

d_call: NA
j_call: TRBJ2-3
v_call: TRBV29-1
clone_size: NA
cdr3_nt: TGCAGCGTTGAAGGGAATGAGGGGCTAAGGGCAGATACGCAGTATTTT
cdr3_aa: CSVEGNEGLRADTQYF

d_call: NA
j_call: TRBJ2-7
v_call: TRBV11-2
clone_size: few
cdr3_nt: TGTGCCAGCAGCTTAGATTCGGCGCAGGGAGGCCGCTACGAGCAGTACTTC
cdr3_aa: CASSLDSAQGGRYEQYF

d_call: TRBD1
j_call: TRBJ1-6
v_call: TRBV6-1
clone_size: NA
cdr3_nt: TGTGCCAGCAGTGAAGGGACAGGGGGCTATAATTCACCCCTCCACTTT
cdr3_aa: CASSEGTGGYNSPLHF

d_call: NA
j_call: TRBJ1-5
v_call: TRBV5-1
clone_size: once
cdr3_nt: TGCGCCAGCAGCTTCGGCAGGGAAGGTCAGCCCCAGCATTTT
cdr3_aa: CASSFGREGQPQHF

d_call: NA
j_call: TRBJ1-4
v_call: TRBV20-1
clone_size: NA
cdr3_nt: TGCAGTGCTGGAGGGGCGGGGGCAACTAATGAAAAACTGTTTTTT
cdr3_aa: CSAGGAGATNEKLFF

d_call: TRBD1
j_call: TRBJ1-1
v_call: TRBV20-1
clone_size: few
cdr3_nt: TGCAGTGCCGGGGACAGTATGAACACTGAAGCTTTCTTT
cdr3_aa: CSAGDSMNTEAFF

d_call: NA
j_call: TRBJ2-5
v_call: TRBV7-2
clone_size: NA
cdr3_nt: TGTGCCAGCAGCCGACTCCCGCTCCTCGGGACCCAGTACTTC
cdr3_aa: CASSRLPLLGTQYF

d_call: TRBD1
j_call: TRBJ2-2
v_call: TRBV5-5
clone_size: NA
cdr3_nt: TGTGCCAGCAGCTTGGGCCGGGACAGTTACACCGGGGAGCTGTTTTTT
cdr3_aa: CASSLGRDSYTGELFF

d_call: NA
j_call: TRBJ1-1
v_call: TRBV18
clone_size: NA
cdr3_nt: TGTGCCAGCTCACCGCTGACAGGAGAAGCTTTCTTT
cdr3_aa: CASSPLTGEAFF

d_call: NA
j_call: TRBJ2-5
v_call: TRBV5-1
clone_size: NA
cdr3_nt: TGCGCCAGCAGCTTGGCCGTCGGTGCCCGCTTACAAGAGACCCAGTACTTC
cdr3_aa: CASSLAVGARLQETQYF

d_call: TRBD2
j_call: TRBJ2-5
v_call: TRBV5-6
clone_size: NA
cdr3_nt: TGTGCCAGCAGCTTACCCGGACTAGCGGGGTCGATAGAGCAGTACTTC
cdr3_aa: CASSLPGLAGSIEQYF

d_call: TRBD2
j_call: TRBJ2-1
v_call: TRBV3-1
clone_size: NA
cdr3_nt: TGTGCCAGCAGCCCGGCAAGCGGGGGGGCTAATGAGCAGTTCTTC
cdr3_aa: CASSPASGGANEQFF

d_call: NA
j_call: TRBJ2-3
v_call: TRBV9
clone_size: NA
cdr3_nt: TGTGCCAGCAGCGTAGCGGGGATGCCGGTTGCAGATACGCAGTATTTT
cdr3_aa: CASSVAGMPVADTQYF

d_call: TRBD1
j_call: TRBJ2-1
v_call: TRBV5-1
clone_size: NA
cdr3_nt: TGCGCCAGCTCGCAGGGGGAGTGGGATGAGCAGTTCTTC
cdr3_aa: CASSQGEWDEQFF

d_call: NA
j_call: TRBJ2-1
v_call: TRBV7-2
clone_size: NA
cdr3_nt: TGTGCCAGCAGCTTCAGGCGGGCCTCCTACAATGAGCAGTTCTTC
cdr3_aa: CASSFRRASYNEQFF

d_call: NA
j_call: TRBJ2-5
v_call: TRBV7-2
clone_size: NA
cdr3_nt: TGTGCCAGCAGCTTATCGCTTGCGGGGTCCAGGAGGGGGCGGATTCAAGAGACCCAGTACTTC
cdr3_aa: CASSLSLAGSRRGRIQETQYF

d_call: NA
j_call: TRBJ2-3
v_call: TRBV5-1
clone_size: once
cdr3_nt: TGCGCCAGCAGCTTGGACCGGACGCCGGGTATAGATACGCAGTATTTT
cdr3_aa: CASSLDRTPGIDTQYF

d_call: TRBD2
j_call: TRBJ2-7
v_call: TRBV15
clone_size: few
cdr3_nt: TGTGCCACCAGCAGAGATGGGGAGGGCTACGAGCAGTACTTC
cdr3_aa: CATSRDGEGYEQYF

d_call: NA
j_call: TRBJ2-7
v_call: TRBV5-1
clone_size: NA
cdr3_nt: TGCGCCAGCGGGCGGGGGGACACAGGGGGTCTGATCCACGAGCAGTACTTC
cdr3_aa: CASGRGDTGGLIHEQYF

d_call: NA
j_call: TRBJ1-2
v_call: TRBV20-1
clone_size: few
cdr3_nt: TGCAGTGCTAGAGTTGACAGCCGGGGCTACACCTTC
cdr3_aa: CSARVDSRGYTF

d_call: TRBD1
j_call: TRBJ1-5
v_call: TRBV7-9
clone_size: NA
cdr3_nt: TGTGCCAGCAGCTTACACAGGGGAATCCCCAATCAGCCCCAGCATTTT
cdr3_aa: CASSLHRGIPNQPQHF

d_call: TRBD1
j_call: TRBJ1-1
v_call: TRBV5-1
clone_size: NA
cdr3_nt: TGCGCCAGCAGCCTATCTTCCGACAGGGCGGCTGAAGCTTTCTTT
cdr3_aa: CASSLSSDRAAEAFF

d_call: NA
j_call: TRBJ2-6
v_call: TRBV25-1
clone_size: NA
cdr3_nt: TGTGCCAGCAGTGGACACCGTCGGGGGTTCCCTCTCTCAGGGGCCAACGTCCTGACTTTC
cdr3_aa: CASSGHRRGFPLSGANVLTF

d_call: TRBD1
j_call: TRBJ2-7
v_call: TRBV20-1
clone_size: NA
cdr3_nt: TGCAGTGCTATAGGACAGGGTTCCTACGAGCAGTACTTC
cdr3_aa: CSAIGQGSYEQYF

d_call: NA
j_call: TRBJ2-3
v_call: TRBV5-1
clone_size: few
cdr3_nt: TGCGCCAGCAGCTTGGCCAGACTCTCCACTCTCCAGAGCACAGATACGCAGTATTTT
cdr3_aa: CASSLARLSTLQSTDTQYF

d_call: TRBD2
j_call: TRBJ2-5
v_call: TRBV5-1
clone_size: NA
cdr3_nt: TGCGCCAGCAGTGGGACTAGCCTTCTACCCCAGACCCAGTACTTC
cdr3_aa: CASSGTSLLPQTQYF

d_call: NA
j_call: TRBJ1-2
v_call: TRBV27
clone_size: few
cdr3_nt: TGTGCCAGCAGTTTGCAAGGGGCCTGGGGCTATGGCTACACCTTC
cdr3_aa: CASSLQGAWGYGYTF